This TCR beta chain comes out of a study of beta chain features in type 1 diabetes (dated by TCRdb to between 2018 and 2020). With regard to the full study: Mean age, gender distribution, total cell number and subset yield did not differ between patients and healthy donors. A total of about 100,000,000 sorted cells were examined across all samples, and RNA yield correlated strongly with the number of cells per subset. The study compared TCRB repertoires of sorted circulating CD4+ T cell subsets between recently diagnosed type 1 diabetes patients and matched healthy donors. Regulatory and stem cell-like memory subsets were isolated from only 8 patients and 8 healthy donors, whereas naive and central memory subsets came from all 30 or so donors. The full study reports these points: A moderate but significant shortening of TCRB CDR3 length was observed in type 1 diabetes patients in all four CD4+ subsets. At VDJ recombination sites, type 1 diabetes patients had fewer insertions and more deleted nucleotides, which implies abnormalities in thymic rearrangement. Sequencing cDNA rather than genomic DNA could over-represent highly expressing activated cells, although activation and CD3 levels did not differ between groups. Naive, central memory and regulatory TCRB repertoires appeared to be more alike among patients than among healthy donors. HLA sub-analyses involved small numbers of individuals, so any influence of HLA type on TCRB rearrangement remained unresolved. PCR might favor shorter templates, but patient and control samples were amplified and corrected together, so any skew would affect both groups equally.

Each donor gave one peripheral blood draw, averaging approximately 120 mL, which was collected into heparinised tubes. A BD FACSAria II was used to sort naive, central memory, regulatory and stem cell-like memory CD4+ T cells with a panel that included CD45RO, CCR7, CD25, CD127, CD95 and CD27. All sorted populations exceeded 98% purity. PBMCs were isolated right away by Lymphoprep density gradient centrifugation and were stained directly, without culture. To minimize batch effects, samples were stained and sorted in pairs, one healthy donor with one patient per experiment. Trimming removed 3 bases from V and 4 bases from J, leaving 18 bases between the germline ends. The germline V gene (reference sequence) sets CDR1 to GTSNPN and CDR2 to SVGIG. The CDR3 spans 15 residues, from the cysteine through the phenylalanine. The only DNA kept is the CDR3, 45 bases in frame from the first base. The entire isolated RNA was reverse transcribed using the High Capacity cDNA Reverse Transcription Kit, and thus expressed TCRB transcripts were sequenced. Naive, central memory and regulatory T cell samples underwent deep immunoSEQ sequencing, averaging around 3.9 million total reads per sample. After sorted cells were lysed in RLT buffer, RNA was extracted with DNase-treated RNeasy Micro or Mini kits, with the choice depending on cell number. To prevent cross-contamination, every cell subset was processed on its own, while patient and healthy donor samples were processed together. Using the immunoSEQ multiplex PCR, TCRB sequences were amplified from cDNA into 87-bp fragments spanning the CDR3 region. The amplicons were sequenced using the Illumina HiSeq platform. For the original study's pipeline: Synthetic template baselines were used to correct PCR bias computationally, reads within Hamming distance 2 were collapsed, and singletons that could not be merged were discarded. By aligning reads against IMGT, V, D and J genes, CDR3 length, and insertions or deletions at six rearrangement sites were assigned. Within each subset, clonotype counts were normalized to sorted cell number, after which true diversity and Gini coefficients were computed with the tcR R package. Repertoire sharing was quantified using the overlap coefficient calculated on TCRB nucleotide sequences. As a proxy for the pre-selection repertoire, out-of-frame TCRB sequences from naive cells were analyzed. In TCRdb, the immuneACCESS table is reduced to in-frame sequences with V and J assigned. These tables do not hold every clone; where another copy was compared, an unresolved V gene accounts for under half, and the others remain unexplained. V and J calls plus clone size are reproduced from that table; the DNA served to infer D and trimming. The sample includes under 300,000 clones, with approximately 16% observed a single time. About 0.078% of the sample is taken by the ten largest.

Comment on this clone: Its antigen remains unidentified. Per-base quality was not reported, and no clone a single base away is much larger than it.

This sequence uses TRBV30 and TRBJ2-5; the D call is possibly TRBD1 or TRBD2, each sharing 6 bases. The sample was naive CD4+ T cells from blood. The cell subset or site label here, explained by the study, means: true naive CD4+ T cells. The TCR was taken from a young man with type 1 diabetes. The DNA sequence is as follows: TGTGCCTGGAGCATTTGGGGGCGGGATGGAGAGACCCAGTACTTC. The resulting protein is CAWSIWGRDGETQYF.